Sequencing of this TCR beta chain was carried out in a study of T-cell reconstitution after alpha-beta-depleted transplantation in children. CDR3 length: 13 amino acids. Looked up from germline, CDR1 is DFQATT and CDR2 is SNEGSKA (reference sequence). The J segment lost 3 bases and the V segment lost 4 bases, leaving 2 bases of the junction unmatched. In its sample, this clonotype was seen many times. Unique molecular identifiers tagged the TCRbeta library. TCRdb ran MiXCR on the PCR reads and lists one entry per CDR3 protein. The sample yields 600,000 to 700,000 distinct CDR3 sequences, roughly 15% seen once.

This TCR was recovered from a human donor who donated a stem cell graft to a child with acute myeloid leukemia. The specimen comprised PBMCs from the stem cell graft donor, sampled from the stem cell graft. This sequence joins TRBV20-1 and TRBJ2-7, with 11 bases aligning to TRBD2. CDR3 sequence reads: CSAKTSGNYEQYF. CDR3 in DNA: TGCAGTGCTAAGACTAGCGGGAACTACGAGCAGTACTTC.